This T cell receptor (beta chain) was retrieved from a study of shared clonotypes between healthy human individuals. The V end lost 8 bases, the J end lost 1 base, and 11 bases lay between the germline ends. The CDR3 length is 13 residues. From germline, CDR1 is MDHEN and CDR2 SYDVKM. The repertoire was sequenced with immunoSEQ multiplex PCR; TCRdb's copy has only in-frame clones and lacks some. The data contain about 490,000 clones, about three quarters of them singletons. This sequence was found in a woman in her thirties or forties in good health. Some clones in this sample may be carry-over from other donors' samples. What was sequenced was PBMCs. This chain uses TRBV28 with TRBJ1-1; D call uncertain. The chain's CDR3 is CASSQAQNTEAFF. CDR3 DNA sequence: TGTGCCAGCTCGCAGGCGCAGAACACTGAAGCTTTCTTT.